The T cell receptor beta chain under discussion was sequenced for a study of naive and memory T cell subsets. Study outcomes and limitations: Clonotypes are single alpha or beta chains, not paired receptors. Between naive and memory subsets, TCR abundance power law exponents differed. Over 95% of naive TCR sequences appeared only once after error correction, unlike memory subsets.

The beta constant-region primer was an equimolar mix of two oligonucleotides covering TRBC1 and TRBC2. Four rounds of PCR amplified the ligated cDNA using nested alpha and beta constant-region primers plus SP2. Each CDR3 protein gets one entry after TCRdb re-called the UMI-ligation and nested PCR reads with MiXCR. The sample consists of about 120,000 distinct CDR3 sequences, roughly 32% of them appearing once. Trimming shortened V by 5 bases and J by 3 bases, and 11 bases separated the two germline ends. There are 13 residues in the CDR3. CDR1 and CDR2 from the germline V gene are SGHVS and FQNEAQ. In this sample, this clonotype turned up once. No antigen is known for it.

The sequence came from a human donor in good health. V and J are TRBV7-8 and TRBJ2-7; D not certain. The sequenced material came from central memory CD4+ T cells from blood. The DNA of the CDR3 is TGTGCCAGCAGCGACCTGGTAGGCTACGAGCAGTACTTC. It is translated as CASSDLVGYEQYF. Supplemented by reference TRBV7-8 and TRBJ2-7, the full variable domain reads GAGVSQSPRYKVAKRGQDVALRCDPISGHVSLFWYQQALGQGPEFLTYFQNEAQLDKSGLPSDRFFAERPEGSVSTLKIQRTQQEDSAVYLCASSDLVGYEQYFGPGTRLTVT.